This T cell receptor beta chain stems from a study of circulating CD8 cells and anti-PD-1 response in melanoma. Background on the study: Seven of 13 melanoma patients received first-line anti-PD-1 therapy. Overall study findings and caveats: At M1, fewer than 8% of TRB clonotypes appeared in multiple subsets.

The QIAseq Immune Repertoire TCR panel built the libraries from 15 ng of total RNA. In TCRdb, the reads were re-called with MiXCR into one record per CDR3 protein. The table lists 1,000 to 1,500 distinct CDR3 sequences, about 10% of them singletons. By frequency in the sample, this clonotype is large. Its specificity is not known. Live CD3+CD8+TCRalphabeta+ cells were sorted into four subsets by PD-1 and/or TIGIT. The starting material was CD8+ T cells from PBMCs, obtained at baseline or after one month of anti-PD-1 therapy (not recorded which). The receptor's source is a human donor with melanoma.

The CDR3 loop is CASGTPGQGADTQYF. The CDR3 DNA reads TGTGCCAGCGGAACTCCGGGACAGGGGGCTGATACGCAGTATTTT. The chain is built from TRBV28 and TRBJ2-3; TRBD1 aligns across 12 bases. V lost 8 bases to trimming and J lost 6 bases; unmatched junction nucleotides: 9. From germline, CDR1 is MDHEN and CDR2 SYDVKM. This CDR3 is 15 amino acids long.